This entry describes one T cell receptor (beta chain). What this receptor recognizes is not known. Base-call qualities are not available, and no considerably larger clone is one nucleotide away. In total, approximately 690 healthy bone marrow donors made up the cohort. All cohort members were sampled while nominally healthy, although unrecorded immune exposures were likely present. The donor was CMV seronegative and was included in the group of about 350 seronegative cohort members. Every donor gave a peripheral blood sample, and the peripheral blood mononuclear cells from that sample were used for TCR beta sequencing. Genomic DNA extraction from the blood cell samples was performed with the Qiagen DNeasy Blood Extraction Kit. The record originates from a study of cytomegalovirus exposure and HLA in healthy donors (dated by TCRdb to about 2017). Context from the whole study: An earlier analysis of approximately 640 of the donors reported about 250 Gb of sequence data and around 110 million unique TCR beta sequences from about 179 million T cells. An early release covering around 630 HLA-typed donors comprised approximately 300 gigabases of sequencing data and tens of millions of unique TCR sequences. The genetic ancestry cluster associated with self-reported Caucasian donors included about four fifths of the 398 genotyped donors. The study was designed to test whether signatures of past pathogen exposure could be identified by cataloging public T cell receptors. The study profiled the T cell repertoires of around 700 subjects by immunosequencing and related them to cytomegalovirus serostatus. In addition to the first cohort of several hundred subjects, a separate validation cohort of 120 different subjects was used. The study combined high-throughput TCR immunosequencing, statistical association of individual TCRs with disease status, and machine learning to predict cytomegalovirus infection status. A later analysis re-analyzed previously published TCR beta repertoires from about 730 donors and added high-resolution HLA genotyping to study TCR occurrence patterns. The later analysis used no new phenotypic data to find candidate immune exposures, relying instead on TCR beta sequences and their occurrence across donors. To decide whether each TCR beta V gene segment behaved as functional or pseudogenic, an earlier analysis of some 600 of the donors relied on high-throughput TCR beta sequencing. Donor age, sex, ethnicity and CMV serostatus were compiled alongside the repertoire data. In a later genetic analysis, genome-wide SNP genotypes for about 55% of the 666 donors were used, and that subset was treated as a discovery cohort. All discovery cohort repertoires had been generated on a single sequencing platform. Class I and class II HLA loci were covered by the typing at four-digit resolution. The number of donors typed differed by locus, with 629-630 for A, B, C, DRB1 and DQB1, around 500 for DQA1, about 610 for DPA1, and over 400 for DPB1. Roughly 5 DR-DQ haplotypes were handled as single units for association and clustering because linkage in the cohort was strong. On average, around 230,000 unique TCR beta nucleotide sequences were sequenced per donor among 398 genotyped donors of the cohort, with 15% to 20% of those sequences being non-productive. The paper's findings and limits, for the study overall: The study gave a list of 150 to 200 TCR beta chains associated with cytomegalovirus. In an earlier analysis of over 550 of the donors, most TCR beta V segments were observed in productive rearrangements about 87% or about 30% of the time, broadly matching IMGT annotations. This cohort had only TCR beta chains sequenced, and the lack of alpha or paired-chain data limited which features could be detected. Because some donors lacked HLA typing at each locus, the association tests relied only on the typed subset. A further reported finding was that TCR beta sequences accurately predicted the HLA-A and HLA-B alleles for most subjects in the first cohort. Some IMGT-functional V segments, including TRBV6-2 and TRBV6-3, could not be told apart with the 87-base-pair reads, so those segments were excluded. In a later analysis, the rate of TCR association differed among HLA loci, with DRB1 alleles having the most associated TCRs and HLA-C alleles having the fewest. Linkage disequilibrium might explain the correlated functional status among segregating V segments, but an unknown experimental factor could not be ruled out. Across donors, most TCR sequences were observed very rarely, whereas some public TCRs were present in many individuals. Roughly uniform sequencing depth across donors was assumed in presence/absence analyses, although this assumption may not hold. When HLA alleles, especially DR and DQ, strongly co-occurred, TCR associations were difficult to assign to individual alleles. V-gene and J-gene trimming of TCR beta chains was associated with a missense DCLRE1C variant in a later genetic analysis, and the association was replicated in an independent cohort. A later analysis reported that several top co-occurrence clusters appeared linked to parvovirus B19, influenza, CMV and Epstein-Barr virus. A later genetic analysis reported fewer N-insertions in productive TCRs among donors in an Asian-associated ancestry cluster than the roughly 670-donor mean. Fewer than 20 rarely observed V segments, including chromosome 9 orphons, were excluded from the earlier analysis of several hundred of the donors because counts were too low. The only immune exposure information available for the cohort was CMV serostatus. A later analysis associated about 18,000 TCR beta sequences with specific HLA alleles at a false discovery rate of 0.05. The classifier was reported to diagnose cytomegalovirus status with high specificity and sensitivity in both the original and validation cohorts. The authors suggested that the approach could potentially be generalized to other disease states and immunological phenotypes. A cluster of highly shared sequence variants was judged likely to be a technical artifact of the sequencing pipeline. Compared with equally common non-associated chains, HLA-associated TCR beta chains in a later analysis were more clonally expanded and had lower generation probabilities. According to a later analysis, most CMV-associated TCR beta chains appeared to be HLA-restricted, and the HLA associations seemed to be driven largely by CMV exposure. A few of the identified cytomegalovirus-associated TCR beta chains were confirmed in vitro to be specific for cytomegalovirus antigens.

The CDR1 and CDR2 encoded by the germline V gene (reference sequence) are SEHNR and FQNEAQ. The CDR3 holds 17 amino acids from the cysteine to the phenylalanine. Just CDR3 DNA is preserved here, 51 bases in frame from base 1. V and J are trimmed by 5 bases and 1 base, and the gene matches miss 6 bases of the junction. The library was obtained by the immunoSEQ multiplex PCR assay. A mixture of 60 forward primers for TCR Vbeta segments and 13 reverse primers for TCR Jbeta segments was used in the multiplex PCR. Amplification of the CDR3 region of rearranged TCR beta genes was performed with a multiplex PCR assay on genomic DNA. The amplified TCR beta libraries were sequenced on the Illumina HiSeq System as 87-base-pair reads. Under the source paper's analysis protocol: A later analysis tallied 70 million to 100 million unique TCR beta chains across the 610 or so repertoires, and around 12 million of those chains were shared by two or more donors. A nearest-neighbor algorithm error-corrected the raw reads and collapsed the reads into unique sequences, merging closely related sequences to remove PCR and sequencing errors. V, D and J gene segments were assigned by aligning CDR3 sequences to IMGT reference sequences. For a sequence to be retained, at least a six-nucleotide match to both a V gene segment and a J gene segment was required. Rearrangements were called productive when the CDR3 lacked stop codons and stayed in frame with V and J; all others were non-productive. Following IMGT convention, CDR3 was defined as the stretch from the second conserved V-encoded cysteine up to the conserved J-encoded phenylalanine. The earlier analysis of about 530 of the donors excluded any sequence lacking an unambiguous match to a single V gene segment. In an earlier analysis of 587 of the donors, V segments were called functional above 56.7% productive rearrangements and were called segregating when the between-donor standard deviation exceeded 5%. A statistical classification framework was built for diagnosing cytomegalovirus status from the catalog of TCR beta chain sequences. A later analysis assigned V and J genes by comparing TCR nucleotide sequences with IMGT/GENE-DB human TR gene sequences. A later analysis assigned CDR3 sequences and most-parsimonious VDJ recombination scenarios with the TCRdist pipeline. In a later analysis, every TCR beta chain was defined by the combination of its CDR3 amino acid sequence and its V-gene family, and reads without a unique V-gene family were dropped. To address suspected cross-contamination and a sequencing artifact, a later analysis removed a few hundred highly shared, low-generation-probability nucleotide sequences. In a later analysis, a clonal expansion index was calculated for each public chain from normalized within-repertoire ranks of inferred template counts. In a later analysis, generation probabilities were computed using a VDJ recombination model fitted to out-of-frame rearrangements, and the results were checked against IGoR. In a later analysis, hypergeometric tests were used to score TCR-TCR, TCR-HLA and TCR-CMV co-occurrence, with a repertoire-size bias correction applied to TCR pairs. To estimate false discovery rates, a later analysis permuted the HLA or CMV assignments 20 times. A later analysis grouped co-occurring TCRs with DBSCAN, adding TCRdist sequence similarity when clustering within HLA-allele-positive subsets. Co-occurrence clustering excluded repertoires with fewer than 30,000 or more than 120,000 public chains, plus five with anomalous nucleotide sharing. Drawn from immuneACCESS, this table holds only the in-frame rearrangements with V and J called that TCRdb kept. Clones are partly lost; checked studies trace under half to an unresolved V gene and leave the rest unexplained. V and J calls and clone size are given by that table; D and trimming were obtained from the DNA. The sample records approximately 46,000 clones, approximately 67% of which are singletons. Approximately 6% of the sample comes from the top ten.

The receptor's source is a man younger than 40 in good health and CMV-seronegative. The sequencing sample was made of PBMCs. The chain is made from TRBV7-9 and TRBJ2-7, with 15 bases matching TRBD2. The DNA sequence reads TGTGCCAGCAGCCCAGGACTAGCGGGAGGGCCATCCTACGAGCAGTACTTC. Its protein is CASSPGLAGGPSYEQYF.